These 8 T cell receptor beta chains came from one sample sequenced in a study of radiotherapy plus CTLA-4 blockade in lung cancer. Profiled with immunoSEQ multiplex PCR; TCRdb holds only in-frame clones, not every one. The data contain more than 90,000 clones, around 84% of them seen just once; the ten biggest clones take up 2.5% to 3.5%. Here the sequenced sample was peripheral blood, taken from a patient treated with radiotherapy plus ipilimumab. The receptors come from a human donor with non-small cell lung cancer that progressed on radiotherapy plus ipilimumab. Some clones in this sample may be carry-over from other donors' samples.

DNA for the CDR3: TGCGCCAGCAGCCAAGATTTAGGGAACACTGAAGCTTTCTTT. This sequence encodes CASSQDLGNTEAFF. V and J are TRBV4-3 and TRBJ1-1; D unresolved. The CDR3 is 14 residues long. Germline CDR1 and CDR2: LGHNA and YSLEER. V was pared by 0 bases and J by 1 base, with 6 bases between.

Written as DNA, the CDR3 is TGTGCCAGTAGTCAGACTCTAGCGGGGGATCCCTACGAGCAGTACTTC. This gives the protein CASSQTLAGDPYEQYF. This chain uses TRBV19 with TRBJ2-7; 10 bases are shared with TRBD2. This CDR3 spans 16 amino acids. Germline CDR1 is LNHDA and CDR2 is SQIVND (reference sequence). The V segment lost 5 bases and the J segment 2 bases; nucleotides outside the gene matches: 9.

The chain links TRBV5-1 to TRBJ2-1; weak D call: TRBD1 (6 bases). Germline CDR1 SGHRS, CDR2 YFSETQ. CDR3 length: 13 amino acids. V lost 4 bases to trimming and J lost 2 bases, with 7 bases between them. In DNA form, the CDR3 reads TGCGCCAGCAGCGGGGACACCTACAATGAGCAGTTCTTC. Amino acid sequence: CASSGDTYNEQFF.

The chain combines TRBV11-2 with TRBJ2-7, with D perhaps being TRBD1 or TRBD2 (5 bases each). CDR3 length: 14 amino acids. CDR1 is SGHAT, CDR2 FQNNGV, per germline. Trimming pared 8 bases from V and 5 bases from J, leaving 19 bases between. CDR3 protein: CASATPGRDHEQYF. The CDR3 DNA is TGTGCCAGCGCTACCCCTGGAAGGGACCACGAGCAGTACTTC.

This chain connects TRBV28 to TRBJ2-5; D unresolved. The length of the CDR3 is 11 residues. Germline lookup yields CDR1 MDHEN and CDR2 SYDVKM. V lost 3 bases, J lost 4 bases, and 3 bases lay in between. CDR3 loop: CASSFRETQYF. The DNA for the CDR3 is TGTGCCAGCAGTTTCAGAGAGACCCAGTACTTC.

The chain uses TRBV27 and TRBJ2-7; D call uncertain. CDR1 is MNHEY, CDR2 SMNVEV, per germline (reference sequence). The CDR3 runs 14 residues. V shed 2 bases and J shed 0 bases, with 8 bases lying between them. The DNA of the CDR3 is TGTGCCAGCAGTTTAGTTCTCTCCTCCTACGAGCAGTACTTC. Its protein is CASSLVLSSYEQYF.

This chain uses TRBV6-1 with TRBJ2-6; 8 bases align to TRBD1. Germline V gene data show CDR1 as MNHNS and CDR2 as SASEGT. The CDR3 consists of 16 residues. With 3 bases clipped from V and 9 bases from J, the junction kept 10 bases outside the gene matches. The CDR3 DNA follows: TGTGCCAGCAGTGACCTACAGGGGGGAGGCTACAACGTCCTGACTTTC. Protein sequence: CASSDLQGGGYNVLTF.

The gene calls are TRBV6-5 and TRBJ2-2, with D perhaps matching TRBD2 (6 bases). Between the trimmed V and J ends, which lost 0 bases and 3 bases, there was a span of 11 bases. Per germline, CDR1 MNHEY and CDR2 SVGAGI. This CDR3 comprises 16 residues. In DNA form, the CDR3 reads TGTGCCAGCAGTTACTCGACGGGAGCATACACCGGGGAGCTGTTTTTT. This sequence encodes CASSYSTGAYTGELFF.